Below are 25 T cell receptor beta chains sequenced from a single sample in a study of blood T cell repertoires in COVID-19. Measured with immunoSEQ multiplex PCR; TCRdb has only the in-frame clones, and not every one. The repertoire consists of a few hundred thousand clones, with approximately 87% occurring once and the leading ten covering 6.2%. The sequencing input was peripheral blood. These receptors originate from a man aged 60 to 69 who had recovered from COVID-19.

The rearrangement uses TRBV4-2 and TRBJ2-5; D is possibly TRBD2 (7 bases). This CDR3 spans 16 amino acids. V lost 4 bases and J lost 4, with 19 bases in between. Germline V lookup: CDR1 LGHNA, CDR2 YNFKEQ. CDR3 sequence (DNA): TGTGCCAGCAGCCCCGTAGGGGGGGAGGCAGGAGAGACCCAGTACTTC. Translation: CASSPVGGEAGETQYF.

This clone has only one observation. The chain is built from TRBV23-1 and TRBJ1-2; D is unresolved. TRBV23-1 is classed as an ORF, of uncertain function. The CDR3 is 11 amino acids. V was pared by 7 bases and J by 5 bases, with 8 bases between. This CDR3 reads CASKPPYGYTF. DNA of the CDR3: TGCGCCAGCAAGCCCCCTTATGGCTACACCTTC.

The chain recombines TRBV19 with TRBJ1-1, with TRBD1 matching over 10 bases. Germline V gene data show CDR1 as LNHDA and CDR2 as SQIVND (reference sequence). CDR3 length: 15 residues. V lost 5 bases, J lost 6 bases, and 9 bases stayed unmatched. The CDR3 coding sequence is TGTGCCAGTAGTGCCGTAGGGACAGGGGAACCTGAAGCTTTCTTT. Its protein is CASSAVGTGEPEAFF.

The chain has TRBV30 and TRBJ1-3; D unresolved. This CDR3 is built from 13 residues. CDR1 is GTSNPN and CDR2 is SVGIG in the germline V gene (reference sequence). The V gene lost 5 bases and the J gene lost 8 bases, with 16 bases spanning the gap. The CDR3 spells CAWPKWEADTIYF. The CDR3 DNA reads TGTGCCTGGCCTAAGTGGGAAGCGGACACCATATATTTT.

V and J are TRBV6-4 and TRBJ2-1; 8 nucleotides line up with TRBD2. Germline V gene data show CDR1 as MRHNA and CDR2 as SNTAGT. The CDR3 runs to 16 residues. J was trimmed by 5 bases and V by 2 bases; bases with no gene match: 8. The chain's CDR3 is CASSDGAGGYDNEQFF. The CDR3 DNA follows: TGTGCCAGCAGTGACGGGGCGGGGGGATACGACAATGAGCAGTTCTTC.

This chain uses TRBV4-3 with TRBJ1-1; D uncertain. Trimming removed 4 bases from V and 3 bases from J, with 12 bases in between. The germline gives CDR1 LGHNA, CDR2 YSLEER. The CDR3 has 14 amino acids. The CDR3 protein is CASSRGSWDTEAFF. The CDR3 region has the DNA TGCGCCAGCAGCCGCGGAAGTTGGGACACTGAAGCTTTCTTT.

This sequence joins TRBV6-5 and TRBJ1-5; D not resolved. V lost 6 bases, J lost 2 bases, and 11 bases lay in between. The germline gives CDR1 MNHEY, CDR2 SVGAGI. This CDR3 contains 14 residues. The chain's CDR3 is CASSGLWGNQPQHF. Here the CDR3 DNA reads TGTGCCAGCAGCGGACTATGGGGCAATCAGCCCCAGCATTTT.

The chain is built from TRBV2 and TRBJ2-5, with TRBD2 matching over 11 bases. J gave up 4 bases and V 8 bases, and 9 bases lay outside the gene matches. CDR3 size: 15 residues. Germline loops: CDR1 SNHLY, CDR2 FYNNEI. In DNA form, the CDR3 reads TGTGCCAGCGGGCTAGCGGGAGGTTACGGAGAGACCCAGTACTTC. It specifies CASGLAGGYGETQYF.

This chain joins TRBV19 and TRBJ1-6; 7 bases map to TRBD1. The length of the CDR3 is 14 residues. The V segment lost 6 bases and the J segment 15 bases; nucleotides outside the gene matches: 14. CDR1 and CDR2 (germline): LNHDA, SQIVND (reference sequence). CDR3 sequence reads: CASSPPGQARFLHF. In DNA, the CDR3 is TGTGCCAGTAGCCCTCCCGGACAGGCCCGATTCCTCCACTTT. Full variable domain (remainder filled in from reference TRBV19 and TRBJ1-6): DGGITQSPKYLFRKEGQNVTLSCEQNLNHDAMYWYRQDPGQGLRLIYYSQIVNDFQKGDIAEGYSVSREKKESFPLTVTSAQKNPTAFYLCASSPPGQARFLHFGNGTRLTVT.

This chain connects TRBV28 to TRBJ1-2; a possible D gene is TRBD1 (5 bases). The CDR3 totals 13 residues. The germline gives CDR1 MDHEN, CDR2 SYDVKM. The V end was cut by 5 bases, the J end by 5 bases, with 12 bases between. The CDR3 region is CASSPGGFYGYTF. DNA of the CDR3: TGTGCCAGCAGTCCTGGGGGGTTTTATGGCTACACCTTC.

The V call is TRBV28, the J call TRBJ2-3; 7 bases are a match to TRBD2. The CDR3 runs 17 residues. Germline-derived CDR1 and CDR2 are MDHEN and SYDVKM. The junction had 11 bases not matched to a gene; V was cut back by 5 bases and J by 0 bases. DNA for the CDR3: TGTGCCAGCAGTCCCCTAGGGGCGGGGGTTAGCACAGATACGCAGTATTTT. As protein: CASSPLGAGVSTDTQYF.

V and J are TRBV6-5 and TRBJ1-1, with 11 bases that match TRBD1. Germline V gene sequence: CDR1 MNHEY, CDR2 SVGAGI. The V gene end was trimmed by 6 bases and the J gene end by 4 bases; junction bases not matched to a gene: 7. The length of the CDR3 is 15 residues. Here the CDR3 DNA reads TGTGCCAGCAGGGGGACAGGGGGTTTCAGCACTGAAGCTTTCTTT. Amino acids: CASRGTGGFSTEAFF.

This clone showed up just a few times. V is TRBV19 and J is TRBJ1-6; no firm D call. The V and J ends lost 10 bases and 0 bases respectively, with 13 bases between them. The CDR3 spans 15 residues. CDR1 and CDR2 from the germline V gene are LNHDA and SQIVND (reference sequence). CDR3 sequence reads: CATKEDSSYNSPLHF. In DNA, the CDR3 is TGTGCCACTAAAGAGGATAGCTCCTATAATTCACCCCTCCACTTT.

The V call is TRBV6-6, the J call TRBJ2-7; 9 positions agree with TRBD2. The V gene's germline CDR1 is MNHNY and CDR2 SVGAGI (reference sequence). The CDR3 consists of 14 residues. The V segment lost 7 bases and the J segment 4 bases; nucleotides outside the gene matches: 8. In DNA form, the CDR3 reads TGTGCCAGCACTGGAACTAGCGGGCGATACGAGCAGTACTTC. The encoded protein is CASTGTSGRYEQYF.

The gene calls are TRBV5-1 and TRBJ1-2; D is undetermined. The CDR3 loop spans 15 amino acids. V lost 0 bases, J lost 4 bases, and 13 bases lay in between. CDR1 is SGHRS, CDR2 YFSETQ, per germline. This chain's CDR3 is CASSLDGPAGYGYTF. The CDR3 DNA reads as TGCGCCAGCAGCTTGGACGGCCCGGCGGGCTATGGCTACACCTTC.

The chain is built from TRBV18 and TRBJ1-6; 8 bases are shared with TRBD1. The CDR3 has 17 residues. The germline CDR1 and CDR2 sequences are KGHSH and LQKENI. V lost 0 bases to trimming and J lost 7 bases; unmatched junction nucleotides: 8. This CDR3 reads CASSPPGIQGANSPLHF. CDR3 in DNA: TGTGCCAGCTCACCACCGGGGATCCAGGGGGCGAATTCACCCCTCCACTTT. The whole variable domain, filled in from reference TRBV18 and TRBJ1-6, reads NAGVMQNPRHLVRRRGQEARLRCSPMKGHSHVYWYRQLPEEGLKFMVYLQKENIIDESGMPKERFSAEFPKEGPSILRIQQVVRGDSAAYFCASSPPGIQGANSPLHFGNGTRLTVT.

This clone came up once. The chain joins TRBV9 to TRBJ2-2, with D possibly being TRBD2 (5 bases). Trimming stripped 4 bases from V and 6 bases from J, with 16 bases between. Germline assignment: CDR1 SGDLS and CDR2 YYNGEE. The CDR3 spans 15 residues. In nucleotides, the CDR3 is TGTGCCAGCAGCCCCCCCCGGGGTAGCGCCGGGGAGCTGTTTTTT. Its translation: CASSPPRGSAGELFF. Together with reference TRBV9 and TRBJ2-2, the CDR3 gives the full variable domain: DSGVTQTPKHLITATGQRVTLRCSPRSGDLSVYWYQQSLDQGLQFLIQYYNGEERAKGNILERFSAQQFPDLHSELNLSSLELGDSALYFCASSPPRGSAGELFFGEGSRLTVL.

This rearrangement joins TRBV3-1 (or the pseudogene TRBV3-2) to TRBJ2-7; no firm D call. V was clipped by 0 bases and J by 4 bases, with 4 bases between them. This CDR3 spans 12 amino acids. Germline CDR1 reads LGHDT; CDR2 reads YNNKEL (reference sequence). The CDR3: CASSQDVYEQYF. The CDR3 DNA reads TGTGCCAGCAGCCAAGATGTATACGAGCAGTACTTC.

The CDR3 coding sequence is TGTGCCAGCAGCTTAAAGGTTAGCGGGAGTACAGATACGCAGTATTTT. Its translation: CASSLKVSGSTDTQYF. The chain recombines TRBV11-2 with TRBJ2-3; 9 nucleotides match TRBD2. The CDR3 has 16 amino acids. Germline values: CDR1 SGHAT, CDR2 FQNNGV. J lost 3 bases, V lost 2 bases, and 6 bases had no gene match.

V is TRBV5-1 and J is TRBJ1-6, with 9 bases matching TRBD1. CDR1 is SGHRS and CDR2 is YFSETQ in the germline V gene. The CDR3 extends over 16 amino acids. J gave up 6 bases and V 5 bases, and 9 bases lay outside the gene matches. The CDR3 reads CASSRTGVELNSPLHF. In DNA form, the CDR3 reads TGCGCCAGCAGTCGGACAGGGGTCGAGCTTAATTCACCCCTCCACTTT.

The V gene is TRBV27, the J gene TRBJ2-7; D perhaps matches TRBD2 (7 bases). CDR3 size: 16 residues. Per the germline V gene, CDR1 is MNHEY and CDR2 is SMNVEV (reference sequence). V dropped 1 base and J dropped 0 bases, with 13 bases sitting between them. CDR3 DNA sequence: TGTGCCAGCAGTTTATGGGGGGGCGGAAACTCCTACGAGCAGTACTTC. Its translation: CASSLWGGGNSYEQYF.

This chain connects TRBV7-2 to TRBJ1-3; no definite D call. The V end lost 5 bases, the J end lost 1 base, and 9 bases lay between the germline ends. CDR1 and CDR2 from the germline V gene are SGHTA and FQGNSA. This CDR3 has 14 residues. CDR3: CASSPPGSGNTIYF. The CDR3 DNA is TGTGCCAGCAGCCCCCCGGGGTCTGGAAACACCATATATTTT.

V and J are TRBV7-8 and TRBJ2-3; 9 nucleotides match TRBD2. Germline-derived CDR1 and CDR2 are SGHVS and FQNEAQ. With V trimmed by 1 base and J by 2 bases, 7 bases remained unmatched. The CDR3 sequence is 17 residues long. CDR3 nucleotide sequence: TGTGCCAGCAGCTTAGAGGAAGCGGGAGGCAACACAGATACGCAGTATTTT. Translating gives CASSLEEAGGNTDTQYF.

J is TRBJ2-2 and V is TRBV7-2; TRBD2 aligns across 7 bases. Germline lookup yields CDR1 SGHTA and CDR2 FQGNSA. V lost 9 bases to trimming and J lost 1 base; unmatched junction nucleotides: 5. The CDR3 consists of 14 residues. Here the CDR3 reads CARGKRGNTGELFF. The CDR3 DNA sequence: TGTGCCAGGGGAAAGCGGGGGAACACCGGGGAGCTGTTTTTT.

The rearrangement joins TRBV24-1 to TRBJ2-3; a possible D gene is TRBD2 (6 bases). Looked up from germline, CDR1 is KGHDR and CDR2 is SFDVKD. This CDR3 is 16 amino acids long. Deletions cut 5 bases from V and 1 base from J, with 15 bases between. CDR3 in amino acids: CATSGAGSLGTDTQYF. The CDR3 DNA follows: TGTGCCACCAGTGGGGCGGGGTCTTTGGGCACAGATACGCAGTATTTT.